This TCR beta chain originates from a study of T cell responses to AZD1222 COVID-19 vaccine. Clones were sequenced by immunoSEQ multiplex PCR, and TCRdb holds only the in-frame ones, with some missing. The sample holds roughly 120,000 clones, roughly 87% seen once. About this clone: Its antigen remains unidentified.

With 6 bases removed from V and 3 bases from J, the gap between germline ends came to 5 bases. This CDR3 has 10 residues. From germline, CDR1 is DFQATT and CDR2 SNEGSKA (reference sequence). General study results and limits: Spike-wide coverage was observed for vaccine-associated CD4 TCRs, with dominant responses at 160-218 and 743-854.

The sequence came from an adult in good health. The sequenced sample was peripheral blood, obtained on day 0 of AZD1222 vaccination. The rearrangement joins TRBV20-1 to TRBJ2-5; D gene ambiguous. The CDR3 DNA sequence: TGCAGTGCGGACGAAGAGACCCAGTACTTC. Amino acid sequence: CSADEETQYF.